These T cell receptor beta chains were read from a single sample in a study of blood T cell repertoires in COVID-19. Libraries were prepared by immunoSEQ multiplex PCR; TCRdb keeps only in-frame clonotypes and omits some of them. The sample holds 130,000 or so clones; more than 75% are singletons and the top ten take roughly 2.5%. The sequencing input was peripheral blood. These receptor sequences come from a man in his fifties with active COVID-19. CDR3s include the opening cysteine and the closing phenylalanine or tryptophan.

V | CDR3
TRBV20-1 | CSASRDRVSYEQYF
TRBV4-1 | CASSPYRLAYEQYF
TRBV5-1 | CASSSTTETTLHF
TRBV10-1 | CASSEYTRDYNEQFF
TRBV4-1 | CASSRTSGAGGELFF
TRBV4-3 | CASSQDALAGRNQPQHF
TRBV4-3 | CASSQDVVPGEQYF
TRBV5-1 | CASRYRDSGTAYEQYF
TRBV3-1/TRBV3-2 | CASSQDPRVYGYTF
TRBV5-4 | CASSGERGKLTGELFF
TRBV19 | CASSILRQPSYTF
TRBV2 | CASRGQGSGQPQHF
TRBV3-1/TRBV3-2 | CASSRRLGTGDSPLHF
TRBV6-1 | CASSEARGGQPQHF
TRBV2 | CASSRSTDAYEQYF
TRBV7-9 | CASSLFTGGIRSTDTQYF
TRBV5-1 | CASSLGLANNEQFF
TRBV6-5 | CASSSQGGTEAFF
TRBV19 | CASSSGGGTGELFF
TRBV5-4 | CASSDQGAVGGELFF
TRBV7-9 | CASSSGGPGELFF
TRBV20-1 | CSASPGPGVYGYTF
TRBV2 | CASNVGGTSYEQYF
TRBV7-3 | CASSPSGNTEAFF
TRBV6-5 | CASSYSNSQNTIYF
TRBV6-4 | CASSDRVTGELFF
TRBV10-3 | CAISGGPGGRETQYF
TRBV3-1/TRBV3-2 | CASSQDPIRWFHTDTQYF
TRBV12-3/TRBV12-4 | CASRPGVYNEQFF
TRBV5-1 | CAEAEGTDTQYF
TRBV5-6 | CASSLGSTSYNEQFF
TRBV27 | CASSLGGADQPQHF
TRBV11-2 | CASSLGAINQETQYF
TRBV25-1 | CASSVGDLNTEAFF
TRBV7-6 | CASSLYPEDTEAFF
TRBV2 | CASRERAGGLTQYF
TRBV5-4 | CASSSERYEQYF
TRBV19 | CASIRTGISNQPQHF
TRBV4-1 | CASSQDNPGQGLDTQYF
TRBV12-3/TRBV12-4 | CASSDDRVMGYTF
TRBV20-1 | CSANELALGTGELFF
TRBV6-2/TRBV6-3 | CASSQTGVQSPLHF
TRBV3-1/TRBV3-2 | CASSDRDIREKLFF
TRBV30 | CAWSDEGRDTEAFF
TRBV2 | CASKQGVDPKQYF
TRBV5-4 | CASSFRLAERTDTQYF
TRBV11-2 | CASSLDLFYEQYF
TRBV10-3 | CAISEGSSYEQYF
TRBV18 | CASSPGYDGEQFF
TRBV27 | CASSPSNRGAYEQYF
TRBV12-3/TRBV12-4 | CASSFAEATEAFF
TRBV5-1 | CASGAGLAGGTQYF
TRBV9 | CASSVGTSGASYEQYF
TRBV4-2 | CASSQLPGTSGGSETQYF
TRBV11-2 | CASSLGAGRTEAFF
TRBV27 | CASSPPFPQVGPYNEQFF
TRBV7-2 | CASTLGGTGTGTQYF
TRBV5-1 | CASSFTSPSQETQYF
TRBV10-2 | CASSEDRANYGYTF
TRBV27 | CASSLTNTGELFF